Listed here are 4 T cell receptor beta chains from one sample, sequenced in a study of blood T cell repertoires in COVID-19. The assay was immunoSEQ multiplex PCR, and TCRdb's table has in-frame clones only and misses some. The sample has 350,000 to 550,000 clones, around 89% seen once. Source material: peripheral blood. The receptors originated from a woman aged 25-40 years with acute or convalescent COVID-19.

The rearrangement joins TRBV27 to TRBJ1-1; perhaps TRBD1 as D (5 bases). Germline V gene lookup returns CDR1 MNHEY and CDR2 SMNVEV (reference sequence). This CDR3 region has 14 residues. The V gene lost 6 bases and the J gene lost 1 base, with 12 bases spanning the gap. This chain's CDR3 is CASRGGVSNTEAFF. The CDR3 bases are TGTGCCAGCAGGGGGGGAGTATCGAACACTGAAGCTTTCTTT.

The J gene is TRBJ2-1, the V gene TRBV10-1; 7 bases are shared with TRBD2. Trimming at V came to 2 bases and at J to 0 bases, leaving 10 bases not matched to a gene. The CDR3 totals 18 residues. The germline V gene has CDR1 WNHNN and CDR2 SYGVQD (reference sequence). The CDR3 region has the DNA TGCGCCAGCAGTGAGAGTCCCAGCGGGGCCCGCTCCTACAATGAGCAGTTCTTC. Protein product: CASSESPSGARSYNEQFF.

V is TRBV9 and J is TRBJ2-1, with D unresolved. The CDR3 covers 14 residues. Germline V CDR1 and CDR2: SGDLS, YYNGEE. V was pared by 0 bases and J by 7 bases, with 11 bases between. CDR3 DNA: TGTGCCAGCAGCGTAGACCTGTACGGTAATGAGCAGTTCTTC. The encoded protein is CASSVDLYGNEQFF.

This chain joins TRBV19 and TRBJ1-1; D is unresolved. The germline gives CDR1 LNHDA, CDR2 SQIVND (reference sequence). V shed 8 bases and J shed 3 bases, with 16 bases lying between them. The CDR3 is 14 amino acids. The CDR3 DNA is TGTGCCAGTTCACGGTCTCGTATGGACACTGAAGCTTTCTTT. Residues: CASSRSRMDTEAFF.